These T cell receptor beta chains were read from a single sample in a study of control samples from healthy donors and cancer patients. Profiled with immunoSEQ multiplex PCR; TCRdb holds only in-frame clones, not every one. The sample shows approximately 100,000 clones, more than 75% of them seen only once. Source material: blood. The receptors were sampled from a woman aged 40 to 50 in good health. CDR3s include the opening cysteine and the closing phenylalanine or tryptophan. D genes are given only for firm matches. Some rows have no size entry. The others give once, few or many, or a class for an expanded clone.

clone_size d_call j_call v_call cdr3_nt cdr3_aa
once - TRBJ1-1 TRBV14 TGTGCCAGCAGCCTACCCCCCAGGGTGGCTGAAGCTTTCTTT CASSLPPRVAEAFF
- - TRBJ1-1 TRBV6-1 TGTGCCAGCAGTGAGGGGGGGGTCGAAGCTTTCTTT CASSEGGVEAFF
- - TRBJ1-1 TRBV10-1 TGCGCCTTCCCTAGCCCCAGGGGTGTGAACACTGAAGCTTTCTTT CAFPSPRGVNTEAFF
- - TRBJ2-2 TRBV4-3 TGCGCCAGCAGCCCAAACAGGGCCAACACCGGGGAGCTGTTTTTT CASSPNRANTGELFF
- - TRBJ2-1 TRBV9 TGTGCCAGCAGCTACAGAGGGCGGGATGAGCAGTTCTTC CASSYRGRDEQFF
- - TRBJ2-1 TRBV5-1 TGCGCCAGCAGCTTGGATGGTCAGCCTTACAATGAGCAGTTCTTC CASSLDGQPYNEQFF
- - TRBJ2-1 TRBV30 TGTGCCTGGAGTAGAGGGGAGCAGTTCTTC CAWSRGEQFF
- TRBD2 TRBJ2-5 TRBV30 TGTGCCCTGGGACTAGCGGGGGCAAAGACCCAGTACTTC CALGLAGAKTQYF
- - TRBJ1-1 TRBV3-1/TRBV3-2 TGTGCCAGCAGCCCCGGCAGGGTGATTTCCTCTGAAGCTTTCTTT CASSPGRVISSEAFF
- - TRBJ1-3 TRBV25-1 TGTGCCAGCAGTGGGAGGACACTTTCTGGAAACACCATATATTTT CASSGRTLSGNTIYF
- TRBD1 TRBJ1-2 TRBV10-2 TGCGCCAGCCATCCAACAGGGGGCTTGGGCTATGGCTACACCTTC CASHPTGGLGYGYTF
- TRBD1 TRBJ2-3 TRBV15 TGTGCCACCAGCAGGCCACAGGGGGCCGGGACAGATACGCAGTATTTT CATSRPQGAGTDTQYF
- - TRBJ2-3 TRBV6-4 TGTGCCAGCAGTGACTCGAACGGGGCAGATACGCAGTATTTT CASSDSNGADTQYF
- TRBD1 TRBJ1-2 TRBV13 TGTGCCAGCAGCTTAGGCAGAGCAGGGGGGGCCCACTATGGCTACACCTTC CASSLGRAGGAHYGYTF
- - TRBJ1-2 TRBV30 TGTGCCTGGAGTCGCTCGAGGGGCTACTATGGCTACACCTTC CAWSRSRGYYGYTF
- - TRBJ2-7 TRBV12-3/TRBV12-4 TGTGCCAGCAGTCGGACCCTTAACTACGAGCAGTACTTC CASSRTLNYEQYF
once - TRBJ2-1 TRBV6-5 TGTGCCAGCAGTTACGATGGCTCTCGTGTGCAGTTCTTC CASSYDGSRVQFF
- - TRBJ1-2 TRBV19 TGTGCCAGTAGTATAAGTGTAGCTAACTATGGCTACACCTTC CASSISVANYGYTF